The 18 T cell receptor beta chains below were found in one sample sequenced in a study of glioma-infiltrating T cells. Amplification of TCR alpha and beta CDR3 regions from RNA used iRepertoire nested multiplex PCR. MiXCR, applied by TCRdb to the multiplex PCR reads, yields one record per CDR3 protein. Counted here are about 12,000 distinct CDR3 sequences, 26% occurring once; the ten biggest clones make up roughly 42%. Specimen: glioma tissue, nonneoplastic brain tissue, or PBMCs (not recorded which). These receptors came from a human donor with low-grade glioma or glioblastoma, undergoing nonglioma brain surgery, or in good health (not recorded which).

This clonotype has at least ten counts. The chain joins TRBV12-3 or TRBV12-4 to TRBJ2-2; D might be TRBD2 (6 bases). V lost 0 bases and J lost 5, with 7 bases in between. The CDR3 runs to 14 residues. CDR3 sequence reads: CASSLAGGTGELFF. Written as DNA, the CDR3 is TGTGCCAGCAGTTTAGCCGGGGGAACCGGGGAGCTGTTTTTT.

In its sample, this clonotype ranks as medium-sized. This CDR3 is CSASPHTEAFF. Here the CDR3 DNA reads TGCAGTGCTAGCCCCCACACTGAAGCTTTCTTT. The chain links TRBV20-1 to TRBJ1-1; no reliable D call. CDR1 is DFQATT, CDR2 SNEGSKA, per germline (reference sequence). Trimming stripped 3 bases from V and 3 bases from J, with 5 bases between. The CDR3 extends over 11 amino acids.

The table lists this clonotype with many counts. The V call is TRBV20-1, the J call TRBJ1-2, with D unclear. Trimming removed 5 bases at V and 8 bases at J, with 21 bases between. The CDR3 is 14 amino acids. Germline lookup yields CDR1 DFQATT and CDR2 SNEGSKA (reference sequence). The CDR3 DNA is TGCAGTGCTCCAAAAGACACCCTGGTGAGGGGCTACACCTTC. This translates into CSAPKDTLVRGYTF.

This chain joins TRBV29-1 and TRBJ1-1, with D perhaps matching TRBD1 (6 bases). The CDR3 runs 13 residues. The ends were cut back, 7 bases at V and 3 bases at J, with 15 bases in the middle. The germline CDR1 and CDR2 sequences are SQVTM and ANQGSEA. The CDR3 sequence is CSARQEVDTEAFF. CDR3 nucleotides: TGCAGCGCCCGACAGGAAGTGGACACTGAAGCTTTCTTT.

This clonotype was picked up many times. The chain combines TRBV20-1 with TRBJ2-1; 10 bases map to TRBD2. With V trimmed by 6 bases and J by 5 bases, 7 bases remained unmatched. CDR1 DFQATT and CDR2 SNEGSKA come from the germline V gene (reference sequence). The CDR3 totals 14 residues. CDR3 in amino acids: CSASSGRDHNEQFF. CDR3 sequence (DNA): TGCAGTGCCAGCAGCGGGAGGGACCACAATGAGCAGTTCTTC.

This clonotype was recorded only once. The CDR3 end shows no conserved phenylalanine or tryptophan, and so a read error is likely. The chain links TRBV5-1 to TRBJ2-5; TRBD2 might be the D (6 bases). CDR3 size: 15 residues. V was pared by 0 bases and J by 1 base, with 10 bases between. Germline V gives CDR1 SGHRS, CDR2 YFSETQ. The CDR3, as DNA: TGCGCCAGCAGCTTGGTGGGGGGAGTCCAAGAGACCCAGTACCTC. Protein sequence: CASSLVGGVQETQYL.

This clonotype was seen many times. The J gene is TRBJ1-1, the V gene TRBV13, with D unresolved. The length of the CDR3 is 15 residues. Germline V gene lookup returns CDR1 PRHDT and CDR2 FYEKMQ (reference sequence). The V end lost 6 bases, the J end lost 0 bases, and 14 bases lay between the germline ends. The CDR3 here is CASRVRGGMNTEAFF. The CDR3 coding sequence is TGTGCCAGCAGAGTTAGAGGAGGAATGAACACTGAAGCTTTCTTT.

This clonotype was detected ten times or more. The chain recombines TRBV20-1 with TRBJ2-2, with 10 bases that match TRBD1. J was trimmed by 5 bases and V by 3 bases; bases with no gene match: 6. The germline CDR1 and CDR2 sequences are DFQATT and SNEGSKA (reference sequence). This CDR3 is 15 amino acids long. CDR3 bases: TGCAGTGCTAGTTCTGGGACAGGGGAGACCGGGGAGCTGTTTTTT. Translating it yields CSASSGTGETGELFF.

This clonotype was seen at least ten times. The chain carries TRBV28 and TRBJ2-1; D call uncertain. V gave up 3 bases and J gave up 4 bases, with 13 bases separating them. This CDR3 region has 15 residues. Germline V gives CDR1 MDHEN, CDR2 SYDVKM. The CDR3 protein is CASSLSGNPYNEQFF. For the CDR3, the DNA is TGTGCCAGCAGTTTGTCTGGGAACCCTTACAATGAGCAGTTCTTC.

This clonotype occurred a few times. The chain has TRBV14 and TRBJ2-3; D may be TRBD2 (5 bases). The length of the CDR3 is 15 residues. Germline V lookup: CDR1 SGHDN, CDR2 FVKESK. V was shortened by 4 bases and J by 0 bases, with 11 bases between the two germline ends. CDR3 coding DNA: TGTGCCAGCAGCCGAAGCGGAACTAGCACAGATACGCAGTATTTT. Protein: CASSRSGTSTDTQYF.

The J gene is TRBJ1-1, the V gene TRBV5-1, with 11 bases aligning to TRBD1. In germline, CDR1 is SGHRS, CDR2 YFSETQ. The CDR3 is 19 residues long. Unmatched junction bases numbered 18, after V lost 3 bases and J lost 5 bases. CDR3 region: CASSSGTGGFGASLTEAFF. The CDR3 bases are TGCGCCAGCAGCTCCGGGACAGGGGGGTTCGGAGCCTCGTTGACTGAAGCTTTCTTT.

As regards this clonotype: The junction differs from germline at one of its ends, possibly a read error. The chain links TRBV27 to TRBJ2-2; D uncertain. The germline V gene has CDR1 MNHEY and CDR2 SMNVEV (reference sequence). The CDR3 sequence is 12 residues long. The chain's CDR3 is CASSFGIGELFF. CDR3 nucleotides: TGTGCAAGCAGTTTTGGCATCGGGGAGCTGTTTTTT.

This clonotype has ten or more counts. This rearrangement joins TRBV15 to TRBJ2-7; D might be TRBD1 (5 bases). The CDR3 sequence is 14 residues long. The germline gives CDR1 LNHNV, CDR2 YYDKDF (reference sequence). The germline V and J ends were trimmed by 0 bases and 2 bases, with 8 bases remaining between them. The CDR3 DNA reads as TGTGCCACCAGCAGAGAGGACACCACCTACGAGCAGTACTTC. The encoded protein is CATSREDTTYEQYF. The variable domain in full, with the rest retrieved from reference TRBV15 and TRBJ2-7, is DAMVIQNPRYQVTQFGKPVTLSCSQTLNHNVMYWYQQKSSQAPKLLFHYYDKDFNNEADTPDNFQSRRPNTSFCFLDIRSPGLGDTAMYLCATSREDTTYEQYFGPGTRLTVT.

This clonotype came up a few times. V gene TRBV19 combines with J gene TRBJ2-3; 7 bases agree with TRBD2. The germline CDR1 and CDR2 sequences are LNHDA and SQIVND (reference sequence). This CDR3 has 13 amino acids. After removal of 11 bases from V and 1 base from J, the junction contained 6 bases not matched to a gene. The CDR3 loop reads CAGRTSGTDTQYF. The CDR3 DNA sequence: TGTGCCGGACGCACTAGCGGCACAGATACGCAGTATTTT.

This clonotype is labeled medium-sized. The chain employs TRBV20-1 and TRBJ2-1, with unresolved D. Per the germline V gene, CDR1 is DFQATT and CDR2 is SNEGSKA (reference sequence). The CDR3 is made up of 13 amino acids. V dropped 3 bases and J dropped 0 bases, with 6 bases sitting between them. The CDR3 coding sequence is TGCAGTGCTAGGCCCTACTCCTACAATGAGCAGTTCTTC. Protein sequence: CSARPYSYNEQFF.

The sample holds many counts of this clonotype. V and J are TRBV7-2 and TRBJ2-7, with 10 bases lining up with TRBD2. CDR3 length equals 16 residues. From germline, CDR1 is SGHTA and CDR2 FQGNSA. V lost 5 bases and J lost 0; bases outside the gene matches: 7. The CDR3 DNA reads as TGTGCCAGCAGCCTCCATGCTAGCGGGAGCTCCTACGAGCAGTACTTC. It translates to CASSLHASGSSYEQYF.

This clonotype is deemed medium-sized. This sequence joins TRBV28 and TRBJ1-1; the D gene is possibly TRBD1 (5 bases). In germline, CDR1 is MDHEN, CDR2 SYDVKM. The CDR3 loop spans 13 amino acids. Trimming left V 1 base short and J 4 bases short, with 7 bases between. The CDR3 nucleotides are TGTGCCAGCAGTTTATCAGGGTCCACTGAAGCTTTCTTT. This encodes CASSLSGSTEAFF.

This clonotype has more than one count but fewer than ten. The rearrangement uses TRBV3-1 and TRBJ2-3; 7 nucleotides match TRBD2. This CDR3 has 16 amino acids. Germline V gene lookup returns CDR1 LGHDT and CDR2 YNNKEL (reference sequence). Losses at the gene ends were 4 bases for V and 2 bases for J; bases not matched to a gene: 9. The chain's CDR3 is CASSRGSNWATDTQYF. CDR3 bases: TGTGCCAGCAGCCGCGGGAGTAATTGGGCCACAGATACGCAGTATTTT.